This T cell receptor (beta chain) derives from a study of T cells in Graves' hyperthyroidism and ophthalmopathy. The germline V gene encodes CDR1 SGHVS and CDR2 FQNEAQ. This CDR3 region has 15 residues. V lost 0 bases and J lost 8; bases outside the gene matches: 4. Ophthalmopathy in the patients scored at least 3 on Clinical Activity Score and at least 4 on NOSPECS grade, lasting under 3 months. The PBMCs studied were ones that came from 10 ml fresh peripheral blood. RNA transcripts gave rise to amplified TCR beta CDR3 regions. During a first-round RT-PCR of the TCR CDR3, the HTBI primer set was used. TCRdb re-called the multiplex PCR reads through MiXCR, storing one row per CDR3 protein. The table has 400,000 or so distinct CDR3 sequences, around 15% seen once.

This chain uses TRBV7-8 with TRBJ2-1; 10 bases align to TRBD2. This receptor was identified in a man aged 50 to 60 with Graves' ophthalmopathy. Sequenced material: blood. CDR3 region: CASSLARTSGDEQFF. CDR3 coding DNA: TGTGCCAGCAGCTTAGCGAGGACTAGCGGAGATGAGCAGTTCTTC.